This TCR beta chain was sequenced in a study of T cells expressing NK-cell markers. Across the study: Eight donors were sequenced, seven testing HCMV-seropositive and one testing seronegative.

Germline V CDR1 and CDR2: SGHTA, FQGNSA. This CDR3 comprises 13 residues. In generating TCR beta cDNA, 5'RACE template switching with UMIs was used. TCRdb reanalyzed the 5' RACE reads and collapses them to one entry per CDR3 protein, without DNA. The listing records approximately 550,000 distinct CDR3 sequences. As concerns this clonotype: Its antigen is not identified.

Overall study results and limits: In six donors, dominant NKG2C+ clonotypes were roughly 1.0-7.0% of CD8+ T cells. Whether expanded NKG2C-expressing T cell clones recognize HCMV is unknown.

The rearrangement joins TRBV7-2 to TRBJ1-2; no DNA is available, so the TRBD1 call from TCRdb remains unchecked. Sequenced input: blood T cells: a sorted CD56 or NKG2C T cell subset, CD4+ or CD8+ T cells, or bulk PBMC T cells (not recorded which). This TCR was recovered from a man aged 18 to 29 in good health. CDR3 in amino acids: CASSSQGVYGYTF.